A single sample gave rise to the 28 T cell receptor beta chains below, sequenced in a study of blood T cell repertoires in COVID-19. Clones were read by immunoSEQ multiplex PCR, and TCRdb kept only the in-frame ones, dropping some. In the table there are 150,000 to 200,000 clones, roughly 84% of which are singletons. Material for sequencing was peripheral blood. These receptors came from a man aged 18 to 29 with active or convalescent COVID-19.

V usage is TRBV5-4 and J usage is TRBJ2-1; a weak D match, TRBD1 (6 bases). Trimming removed 7 bases at V and 2 bases at J, with 10 bases between. This CDR3 spans 13 amino acids. Germline V gives CDR1 SGHNT, CDR2 YYREEE (reference sequence). In DNA form, the CDR3 reads TGTGCCAGCGGCCGGGACACCTACAATGAGCAGTTCTTC. Protein product: CASGRDTYNEQFF.

This clone was counted only a few times. J is TRBJ1-6 and V is TRBV21-1. TRBV21-1 constitutes a pseudogene. The CDR3 is made up of 14 amino acids. The CDR3 spells CASSNSSPNSPLHF. The CDR3 region has the DNA TGTGCCAGCAGCAATAGTAGCCCCAATTCACCCCTCCACTTT.

CDR3 coding DNA: TGTGCCAGCAGTTTGGATCTAGCGGAAGAGACCCAGTACTTC. Translating gives CASSLDLAEETQYF. This rearrangement joins TRBV28 to TRBJ2-5; 7 bases agree with TRBD2. The J segment lost 3 bases and the V segment lost 3 bases, leaving 4 bases of the junction unmatched. The CDR3 has 14 residues. The germline V gene encodes CDR1 MDHEN and CDR2 SYDVKM.

The CDR3 here is CATSRRGNEQFF. The CDR3 region has the DNA TGTGCCACCAGCCGTCGCGGGAATGAGCAGTTCTTC. The chain carries TRBV24-1 and TRBJ2-1, with D possibly matching TRBD2 (5 bases). CDR1 is KGHDR, CDR2 SFDVKD, per germline. V was trimmed by 7 bases and J by 7 bases, leaving 10 bases between them. The CDR3 spans 12 residues.

The V and J genes are TRBV3-1 (or the pseudogene TRBV3-2) and TRBJ1-4; unclear D gene. Germline V CDR1 and CDR2: LGHDT, YNNKEL (reference sequence). The CDR3 is made up of 15 amino acids. The V and J ends lost 1 base and 11 bases respectively, with 17 bases between them. Here the CDR3 DNA reads TGTGCCAGCAGCCAAGGTAGCGGGGAGGAGCAGAAACTGTTTTTT. Its translation is CASSQGSGEEQKLFF.

This clone was observed many times. The genes are TRBV5-4 and TRBJ2-7, with D hard to call. Germline V lookup: CDR1 SGHNT, CDR2 YYREEE (reference sequence). This CDR3 spans 13 amino acids. The germline V and J ends were trimmed by 5 bases and 5 bases, with 14 bases remaining between them. The CDR3 here is CASSHQIADEQYF. For the CDR3, the DNA is TGTGCCAGCAGTCATCAGATAGCTGACGAGCAGTACTTC.

This sequence joins TRBV7-9 and TRBJ2-2; D is possibly TRBD1 (6 bases). There are 15 residues in the CDR3. Germline V gene lookup returns CDR1 SEHNR and CDR2 FQNEAQ (reference sequence). Deletions cut 4 bases from V and 4 bases from J, with 13 bases between. The chain's CDR3 is CASSSGERGTGELFF. The CDR3 bases are TGTGCCAGCAGCTCAGGGGAAAGGGGCACCGGGGAGCTGTTTTTT.

V gene TRBV7-9 combines with J gene TRBJ1-6; D call uncertain. This CDR3 has 13 residues. The germline V gene encodes CDR1 SEHNR and CDR2 FQNEAQ (reference sequence). V lost 4 bases and J 8 bases, leaving 9 bases between the germline ends. The CDR3 sequence is CASSSGRDSPLHF. Written as DNA, the CDR3 is TGTGCCAGCAGCTCTGGTCGGGATTCACCCCTCCACTTT.

This chain connects TRBV18 to TRBJ1-1, with 8 bases matching TRBD1. V gave up 2 bases and J gave up 2 bases; unmatched junction bases: 4. CDR1 and CDR2 from the germline V gene are KGHSH and LQKENI. CDR3 length: 15 residues. CDR3 bases: TGTGCCAGCTCACCATACGGACAGGGCAACACTGAAGCTTTCTTT. Its translation: CASSPYGQGNTEAFF.

CDR3 residues: CASAQGYEQYF. CDR3 sequence (DNA): TGTGCCAGCGCACAGGGTTACGAGCAGTACTTC. This chain joins TRBV25-1 and TRBJ2-7, with TRBD1 as a possible D gene (6 bases). V was clipped by 8 bases and J by 4 bases, with 9 bases between them. In germline, CDR1 is MGHDK, CDR2 SYGVNS. This CDR3 comprises 11 residues.

V usage is TRBV10-3 and J usage is TRBJ1-5; 9 nucleotides align to TRBD1. The CDR3 sequence is 17 residues long. With 1 base clipped from V and 5 bases from J, the junction kept 9 bases outside the gene matches. The germline V gene has CDR1 ENHRY and CDR2 SYGVKD. In DNA, the CDR3 is TGTGCCATCAGTGAGTTCTCCCCGGACAGGGGAGATCAGCCCCAGCATTTT. Translated, it gives CAISEFSPDRGDQPQHF.

The chain employs TRBV5-4 and TRBJ2-5; D possibly corresponds to TRBD1 (5 bases). V lost 5 bases to trimming and J lost 1 base, with 9 bases between them. CDR1 and CDR2 (germline): SGHNT, YYREEE (reference sequence). CDR3 length equals 13 residues. CDR3 DNA: TGTGCCAGCAGTCCCGACAGCCAAGAGACCCAGTACTTC. Amino acids: CASSPDSQETQYF.

The V gene is TRBV5-1, the J gene TRBJ1-3, with D uncertain. CDR3 length: 16 residues. Trimming left V 0 bases short and J 4 bases short, with 14 bases between. CDR1 and CDR2 (germline): SGHRS, YFSETQ. This CDR3 reads CASSLDWGGIGNTIYF. The CDR3 DNA reads as TGCGCCAGCAGCTTGGACTGGGGAGGCATAGGAAACACCATATATTTT.

The genes are TRBV27 and TRBJ1-2, with a possible D match to TRBD1 (6 bases). The length of the CDR3 is 14 residues. Germline assignment: CDR1 MNHEY and CDR2 SMNVEV (reference sequence). Trimming took 1 base from V and 6 from J, leaving 12 bases between them. CDR3 protein: CASSLLGGADGYTF. The CDR3 coding sequence is TGTGCCAGCAGTTTATTAGGGGGGGCCGATGGCTACACCTTC.

V gene TRBV5-4 combines with J gene TRBJ2-7; tentatively, D is TRBD2 (6 bases). The V end was cut by 4 bases, the J end by 1 base, with 15 bases between. CDR1 and CDR2 from the germline V gene are SGHNT and YYREEE (reference sequence). The CDR3 sequence is 15 residues long. Here the CDR3 DNA reads TGTGCCAGCAGCCCCGGGCTAGCGCTTTCCTACGAGCAGTACTTC. Its protein is CASSPGLALSYEQYF.

This clone was found a few times. The chain's CDR3 is CASSYSRDRGPYEQYF. The CDR3 coding sequence is TGTGCCAGCAGTTACTCCCGGGACAGGGGTCCCTACGAGCAGTACTTC. The chain combines TRBV6-6 with TRBJ2-7, with 10 positions matching TRBD1. Trimming at V came to 0 bases and at J to 2 bases, leaving 4 bases not matched to a gene. The CDR3 runs 16 residues. Germline V gene lookup returns CDR1 MNHNY and CDR2 SVGAGI (reference sequence).

This chain connects TRBV5-1 to TRBJ2-1; tentatively, D is TRBD1 (6 bases). V was trimmed by 4 bases and J by 0 bases, leaving 11 bases between them. This CDR3 has 15 residues. From germline, CDR1 is SGHRS and CDR2 YFSETQ. CDR3 sequence (DNA): TGCGCCAGCAGCCGGACAGCCAGCTCCTACAATGAGCAGTTCTTC. This encodes CASSRTASSYNEQFF.

The chain is built from TRBV13 and TRBJ2-3; 7 nucleotides agree with TRBD2. This CDR3 is built from 18 residues. The junction had 10 bases not matched to a gene; V was cut back by 1 base and J by 0 bases. The germline CDR1 and CDR2 sequences are PRHDT and FYEKMQ (reference sequence). For the CDR3, the DNA is TGTGCCAGCAGCTTAGTGGCGGGGGACCTCCTCAGCACAGATACGCAGTATTTT. Its protein is CASSLVAGDLLSTDTQYF.

The chain employs TRBV6-2 or TRBV6-3 and TRBJ1-5; D is perhaps TRBD1 (5 bases). Germline CDR1 and CDR2: MNHEY and SVGEGT. Trimming removed 0 bases at V and 4 bases at J, with 10 bases between. CDR3 size: 15 residues. As DNA, the CDR3 is TGTGCCAGCAGTTACTCGGGGCAGTCTAATCAGCCCCAGCATTTT. Protein product: CASSYSGQSNQPQHF.

This clone has only one observation. The chain recombines TRBV7-2 with TRBJ2-1, with 16 nucleotides matching TRBD2. V was clipped by 8 bases and J by 10 bases; unmatched bases: 5. CDR3 length equals 14 residues. Germline assignment: CDR1 SGHTA and CDR2 FQGNSA. DNA for the CDR3: TGTGCCAGCGGGACTAGCGGGAGGGTCAGGGAGCAGTTCTTC. Protein sequence: CASGTSGRVREQFF.

This sequence joins TRBV6-2 or TRBV6-3 and TRBJ2-1, with D maybe TRBD2 (5 bases). This CDR3 has 15 residues. The V end lost 2 bases, the J end lost 2 bases, and 10 bases lay between the germline ends. Per the germline V gene, CDR1 is MNHEY and CDR2 is SVGEGT. The CDR3 coding sequence is TGTGCCAGCAGTTACATTACCGGGGCCTACAATGAGCAGTTCTTC. Its translation is CASSYITGAYNEQFF.

The gene calls are TRBV19 and TRBJ1-1; D uncertain. CDR1 is LNHDA and CDR2 is SQIVND in the germline V gene (reference sequence). The CDR3 contains 16 residues. Trimming shortened V by 7 bases and J by 2 bases, and 20 bases separated the two germline ends. For the CDR3, the DNA is TGTGCCAGTACCCTGGGCTGGAGGGAGGGTAACACTGAAGCTTTCTTT. Protein: CASTLGWREGNTEAFF.

This chain's CDR3 is CASSPRDRETFF. CDR3 bases: TGTGCCAGCAGCCCCCGGGACAGGGAAACTTTCTTT. The chain combines TRBV5-8 with TRBJ1-1, with 9 bases aligning to TRBD1. Trimming removed 4 bases from V and 12 bases from J; junction bases left unmatched: 7. The CDR3 consists of 12 residues. CDR1 and CDR2 (germline): SGHTS, YDEGEE.

V usage is TRBV5-1 and J usage is TRBJ2-7; D possibly corresponds to TRBD1 (6 bases). The CDR3 length is 15 residues. Germline V gene sequence: CDR1 SGHRS, CDR2 YFSETQ. V gave up 1 base and J gave up 2 bases, with 13 bases separating them. The CDR3 bases are TGCGCCAGCAGCTTGCGGACAGCGTTTACCTACGAGCAGTACTTC. This gives the protein CASSLRTAFTYEQYF.

This clone was seen a single time. The gene calls are TRBV5-4 and TRBJ1-3; 8 bases are a match to TRBD1. The CDR3 loop spans 16 amino acids. Germline assignment: CDR1 SGHNT and CDR2 YYREEE (reference sequence). Trimming took 0 bases from V and 2 from J; bases not matched to a gene: 4. CDR3 coding DNA: TGTGCCAGCAGCTTGGACAGGGGGTCGGCTGGAAACACCATATATTTT. Its protein is CASSLDRGSAGNTIYF.

This sequence joins TRBV5-1 and TRBJ2-7, with TRBD2 as a possible D gene (6 bases). Trimming removed 3 bases at V and 3 bases at J, with 19 bases between. The germline CDR1 and CDR2 sequences are SGHRS and YFSETQ. The CDR3 contains 16 residues. CDR3 loop: CASSSTPGLTRYEQYF. Here the CDR3 DNA reads TGCGCCAGCAGCTCAACTCCGGGACTGACGCGCTACGAGCAGTACTTC.

As regards this clone: A much larger clone sits a single nucleotide away, making a read error possible. The sample holds other DNA sequences that translate to the same CDR3. The chain carries TRBV11-2 and TRBJ2-1; 7 positions agree with TRBD2. With 4 bases clipped from V and 10 bases from J, the junction kept 1 base outside the gene matches. This CDR3 is 11 amino acids long. Germline V gene data show CDR1 as SGHAT and CDR2 as FQNNGV. The CDR3 coding sequence is TGTGCCAGCAGCTACGGGGGGGAGCAGTTCTTC. Translated, it gives CASSYGGEQFF. The variable domain in full, with the rest retrieved from reference TRBV11-2 and TRBJ2-1, is EAGVAQSPRYKIIEKRQSVAFWCNPISGHATLYWYQQILGQGPKLLIQFQNNGVVDDSQLPKDRFSAERLKGVDSTLKIQPAKLEDSAVYLCASSYGGEQFFGPGTRLTVL.

The chain employs TRBV29-1 and TRBJ1-3; D is undetermined. Germline V CDR1 and CDR2: SQVTM, ANQGSEA. Deletions cut 3 bases from V and 3 bases from J, with 9 bases between. This CDR3 region has 13 residues. CDR3 amino acids: CSVDPSDGNTIYF. The CDR3 DNA follows: TGCAGCGTTGATCCGTCAGATGGAAACACCATATATTTT.